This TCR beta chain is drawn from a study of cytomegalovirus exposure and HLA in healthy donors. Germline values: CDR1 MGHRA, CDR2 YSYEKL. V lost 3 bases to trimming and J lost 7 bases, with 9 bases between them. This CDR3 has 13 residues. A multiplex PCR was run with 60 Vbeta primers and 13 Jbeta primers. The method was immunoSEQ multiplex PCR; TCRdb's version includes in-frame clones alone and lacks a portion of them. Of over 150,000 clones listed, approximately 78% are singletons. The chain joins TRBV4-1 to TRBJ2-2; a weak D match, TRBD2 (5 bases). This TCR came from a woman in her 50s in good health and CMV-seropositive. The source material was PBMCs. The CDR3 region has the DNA TGCGCCAGCAGCCATGAGGGTATCGGGGAGCTGTTTTTT. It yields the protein CASSHEGIGELFF.